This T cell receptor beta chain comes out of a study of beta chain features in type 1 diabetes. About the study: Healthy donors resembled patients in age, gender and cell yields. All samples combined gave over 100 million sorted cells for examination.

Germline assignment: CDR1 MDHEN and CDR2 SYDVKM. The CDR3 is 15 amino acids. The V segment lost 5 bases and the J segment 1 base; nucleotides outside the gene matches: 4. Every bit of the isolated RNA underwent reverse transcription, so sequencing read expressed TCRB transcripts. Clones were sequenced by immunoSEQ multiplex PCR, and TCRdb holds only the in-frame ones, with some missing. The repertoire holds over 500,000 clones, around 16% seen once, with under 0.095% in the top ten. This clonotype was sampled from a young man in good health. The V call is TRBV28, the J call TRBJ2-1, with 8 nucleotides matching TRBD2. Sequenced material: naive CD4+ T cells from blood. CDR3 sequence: CASSPSGSSYNEQFF. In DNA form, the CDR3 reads TGTGCCAGCAGTCCCAGCGGGAGTTCCTACAATGAGCAGTTCTTC.